The clone carrying this T cell receptor (beta chain) came up many times. Its antigen remains unidentified. The sample originates from a study of blood T cells in healthy people across ages. Whole-study results and caveats: The authors considered diversity estimates from one million T cells to be underestimates. Across the age range, TCR beta diversity per million T cells fell in a roughly linear way.

Next came a second PCR, run for roughly 6 to 11 cycles, which used a sample-barcoded 5' primer along with a J-beta primer mix. TCRdb itself ran the 5' RACE reads through MiXCR, one entry per CDR3 protein. The sample lists about 1.6 million distinct CDR3 sequences, about 35% occurring once. CDR3 length: 15 amino acids. Trimming shortened V by 1 base and J by 6 bases, and 16 bases separated the two germline ends. Germline-derived CDR1 and CDR2 are LGHDT and YNNKEL (reference sequence). The receptor was isolated from a woman in her 30s in good health. Sequences were obtained from blood. The V gene is TRBV3-1, the J gene TRBJ2-7, with D perhaps matching TRBD2 (5 bases). CDR3 sequence reads: CASSQVLTGLGEQYF. The CDR3 nucleotides read TGTGCCAGCAGCCAAGTCTTGACGGGATTAGGCGAGCAGTACTTC.